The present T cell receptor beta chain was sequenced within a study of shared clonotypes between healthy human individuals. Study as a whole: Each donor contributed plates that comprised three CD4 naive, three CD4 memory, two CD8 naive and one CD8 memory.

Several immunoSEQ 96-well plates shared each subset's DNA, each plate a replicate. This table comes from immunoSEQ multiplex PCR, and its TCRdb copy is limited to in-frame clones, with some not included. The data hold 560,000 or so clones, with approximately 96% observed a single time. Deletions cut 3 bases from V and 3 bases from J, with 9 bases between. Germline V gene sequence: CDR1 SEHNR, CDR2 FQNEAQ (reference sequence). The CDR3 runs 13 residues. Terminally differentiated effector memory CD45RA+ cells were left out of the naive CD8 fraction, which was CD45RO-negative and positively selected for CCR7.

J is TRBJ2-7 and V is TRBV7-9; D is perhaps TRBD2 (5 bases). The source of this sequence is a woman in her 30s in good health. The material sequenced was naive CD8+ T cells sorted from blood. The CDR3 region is CASSFAADYEQYF. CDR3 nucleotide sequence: TGTGCCAGCAGCTTTGCAGCGGACTACGAGCAGTACTTC.